A selection of T cell receptor beta chains follows, all from one sample in a study of cytomegalovirus exposure and HLA in healthy donors. TCRdb's copy holds only in-frame clones and misses some; the assay was immunoSEQ multiplex PCR. This sample has about 400,000 clones, with 86% found just once. The sequencing input was PBMCs. These receptors were collected from a woman between 18 and 30 years old in good health and CMV-seronegative. The CDR3 runs from the conserved cysteine through the conserved F or W. The D gene is left open where the match is weak. Size is stated for part of the rows, as once, few or many counts, or as a class when the clone is expanded.

J,size,V,D,CDR3,DNA
TRBJ2-5,once,TRBV7-9,.,CASSLAAQVIQETQYF,TGTGCCAGCAGCTTAGCGGCCCAGGTAATCCAAGAGACCCAGTACTTC
TRBJ2-1,.,TRBV18,.,CASSPRSEQFF,TGTGCCAGCTCACCTAGGAGTGAGCAGTTCTTC
TRBJ1-3,.,TRBV28,.,CASSFARGLGNTIYF,TGTGCCAGCAGTTTTGCCCGTGGCCTGGGAAACACCATATATTTT
TRBJ1-5,few,TRBV7-9,.,CASSFHGEAPQHF,TGTGCCAGCAGCTTCCACGGTGAGGCGCCCCAGCATTTT
TRBJ2-7,.,TRBV28,.,CASSSPPYEQYF,TGTGCCAGCAGTTCCCCTCCCTACGAGCAGTACTTC
TRBJ2-2,.,TRBV4-1,TRBD1,CASSQRGQGPNTGELFF,TGCGCCAGCAGCCAAAGGGGGCAGGGACCGAACACCGGGGAGCTGTTTTTT
TRBJ1-1,.,TRBV20-1,.,CSARGGEAFF,TGCAGTGCTAGAGGAGGCGAAGCTTTCTTT
TRBJ2-5,.,TRBV27,TRBD2,CASSTWTSGRETQYF,TGTGCCAGCAGCACCTGGACTAGCGGGAGAGAGACCCAGTACTTC
TRBJ2-1,.,TRBV2,TRBD2,CASSGSGTSGRYEQFF,TGTGCCAGCAGTGGCTCCGGGACTAGCGGGAGGTATGAGCAGTTCTTC
TRBJ2-5,.,TRBV28,.,CASSPTREETQYF,TGTGCCAGCAGCCCGACTAGAGAAGAGACCCAGTACTTC
TRBJ2-7,.,TRBV27,TRBD2,CASRPGLAGHEQYF,TGTGCCAGCCGCCCGGGACTAGCGGGACACGAGCAGTACTTC
TRBJ2-6,.,TRBV27,.,CASTNPLGQGLPGANVLTF,TGTGCCAGCACCAATCCCCTAGGACAGGGACTACCTGGGGCCAACGTCCTGACTTTC
TRBJ2-7,once,TRBV28,TRBD2,CASSLGGARSYEQYF,TGTGCCAGCAGCCTCGGGGGGGCGCGGTCCTACGAGCAGTACTTC
TRBJ1-1,.,TRBV9,TRBD1,CASSVGDRVGTEAFF,TGTGCCAGCAGCGTAGGGGACAGGGTTGGGACTGAAGCTTTCTTT
TRBJ1-1,.,TRBV28,.,CASSYLRGSRNTEAFF,TGTGCCAGCAGCTACCTCCGAGGGAGTCGGAACACTGAAGCTTTCTTT
TRBJ1-1,.,TRBV18,.,CASSPEGLATEAFF,TGTGCCAGCTCACCAGAGGGCTTAGCCACTGAAGCTTTCTTT
TRBJ2-1,.,TRBV2,TRBD2,CASSELPSGRPYNEQFF,TGTGCCAGCAGTGAATTGCCTAGCGGGAGACCTTACAATGAGCAGTTCTTC
TRBJ2-7,.,TRBV7-9,.,CASARDNEQYF,TGTGCCAGCGCTCGGGACAACGAGCAGTACTTC
TRBJ2-2,once,TRBV9,TRBD1,CASSGWDRVFTGELFF,TGTGCCAGCAGCGGATGGGACAGGGTTTTTACCGGGGAGCTGTTTTTT
TRBJ2-2,.,TRBV28,TRBD2,CASSDPGRERELFF,TGTGCCAGCAGCGATCCGGGGAGGGAGAGGGAGCTGTTTTTT
TRBJ2-7,few,TRBV28,.,CAVERTTSYEQYF,TGTGCCGTCGAAAGGACTACGTCCTACGAGCAGTACTTC
TRBJ2-7,.,TRBV27,TRBD2,CASSPLSPGGQSHEQYF,TGTGCCAGCAGTCCTTTATCCCCGGGAGGGCAATCCCACGAGCAGTACTTC
TRBJ1-5,.,TRBV25-1,.,CASSKENQPQHF,TGTGCCAGCAGTAAGGAGAATCAGCCCCAGCATTTT
TRBJ1-4,.,TRBV28,.,CASSRVNPGKLFF,TGTGCCAGCAGCCGGGTTAACCCTGGGAAACTGTTTTTT
TRBJ1-5,.,TRBV6-1,TRBD1,CASSEIRTGNQPQHF,TGTGCCAGCAGTGAAATTAGGACAGGGAATCAGCCCCAGCATTTT
TRBJ2-7,few,TRBV4-1,.,CASSQEKNGAYEQYF,TGCGCCAGCAGCCAAGAGAAGAACGGAGCCTACGAGCAGTACTTC
TRBJ2-7,.,TRBV11-2,TRBD1,CASSLAGGTYEQYF,TGTGCCAGCAGCTTAGCAGGGGGCACCTACGAGCAGTACTTC